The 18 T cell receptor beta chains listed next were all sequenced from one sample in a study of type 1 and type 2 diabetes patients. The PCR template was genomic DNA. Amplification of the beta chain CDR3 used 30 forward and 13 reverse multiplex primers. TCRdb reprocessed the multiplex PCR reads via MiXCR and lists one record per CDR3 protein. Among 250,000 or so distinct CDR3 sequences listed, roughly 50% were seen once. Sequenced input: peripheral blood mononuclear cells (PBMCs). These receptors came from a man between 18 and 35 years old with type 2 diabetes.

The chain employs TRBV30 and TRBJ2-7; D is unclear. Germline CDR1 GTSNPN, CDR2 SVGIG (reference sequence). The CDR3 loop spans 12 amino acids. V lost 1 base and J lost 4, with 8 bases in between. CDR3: CAWSAGTYEQYF. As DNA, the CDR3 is TGTGCCTGGAGTGCCGGAACTTACGAGCAGTACTTC. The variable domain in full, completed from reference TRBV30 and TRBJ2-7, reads SQTIHQWPATLVQPVGSPLSLECTVEGTSNPNLYWYRQAAGRGLQLLFYSVGIGQISSEVPQNLSASRPQDRQFILSSKKLLLSDSGFYLCAWSAGTYEQYFGPGTRLTVT.

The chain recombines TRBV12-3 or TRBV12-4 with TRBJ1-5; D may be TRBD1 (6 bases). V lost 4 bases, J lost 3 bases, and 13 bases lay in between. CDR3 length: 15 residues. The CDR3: CASSYERQANQPQHF. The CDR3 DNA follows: TGTGCCAGCAGTTACGAGCGACAGGCCAATCAGCCCCAGCATTTT.

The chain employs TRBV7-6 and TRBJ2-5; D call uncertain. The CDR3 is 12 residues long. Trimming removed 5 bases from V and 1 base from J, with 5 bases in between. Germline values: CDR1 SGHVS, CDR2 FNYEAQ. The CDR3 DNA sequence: TGTGCCAGCAGCCCCACCCAAGAGACCCAGTACTTC. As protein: CASSPTQETQYF.

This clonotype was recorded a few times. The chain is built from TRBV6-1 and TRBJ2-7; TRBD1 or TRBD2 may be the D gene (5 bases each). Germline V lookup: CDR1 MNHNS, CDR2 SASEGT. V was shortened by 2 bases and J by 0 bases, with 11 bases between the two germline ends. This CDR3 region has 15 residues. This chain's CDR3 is CASSERDGDSYEQYF. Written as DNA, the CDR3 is TGTGCCAGCAGTGAAAGGGACGGAGACTCCTACGAGCAGTACTTC.

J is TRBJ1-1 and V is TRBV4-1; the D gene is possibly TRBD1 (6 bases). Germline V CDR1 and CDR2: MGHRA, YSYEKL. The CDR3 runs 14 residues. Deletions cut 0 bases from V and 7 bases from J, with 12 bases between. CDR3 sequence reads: CASSQDSRGVEAFF. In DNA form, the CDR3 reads TGCGCCAGCAGCCAAGATAGCAGGGGTGTTGAAGCTTTCTTT.

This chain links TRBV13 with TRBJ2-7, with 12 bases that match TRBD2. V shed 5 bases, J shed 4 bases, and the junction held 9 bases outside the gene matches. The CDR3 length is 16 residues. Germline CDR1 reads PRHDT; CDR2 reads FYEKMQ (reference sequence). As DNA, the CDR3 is TGTGCCAGCAGCCTACGATCGGGACTAGCGGGTTACGAGCAGTACTTC. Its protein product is CASSLRSGLAGYEQYF.

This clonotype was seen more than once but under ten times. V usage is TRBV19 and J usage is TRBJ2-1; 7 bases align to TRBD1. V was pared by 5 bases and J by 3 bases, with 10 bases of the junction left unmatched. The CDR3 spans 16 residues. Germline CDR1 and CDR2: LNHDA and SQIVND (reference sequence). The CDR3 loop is CASSAQTGLGYNEQFF. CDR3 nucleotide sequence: TGTGCCAGTAGTGCCCAGACAGGGTTGGGCTACAATGAGCAGTTCTTC.

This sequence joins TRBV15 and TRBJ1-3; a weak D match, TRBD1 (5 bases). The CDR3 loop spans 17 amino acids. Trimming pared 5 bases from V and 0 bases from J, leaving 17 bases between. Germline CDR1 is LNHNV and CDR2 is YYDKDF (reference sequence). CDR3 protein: CATSVPGRSSSGNTIYF. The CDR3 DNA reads TGTGCCACCAGCGTGCCGGGACGGTCAAGCTCTGGAAACACCATATATTTT.

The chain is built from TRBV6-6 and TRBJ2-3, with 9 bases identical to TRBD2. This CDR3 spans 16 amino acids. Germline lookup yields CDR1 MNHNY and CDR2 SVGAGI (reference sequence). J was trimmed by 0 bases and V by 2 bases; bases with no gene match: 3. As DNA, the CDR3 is TGTGCCAGCAGTTACAACCTAGCGGGGAGCACAGATACGCAGTATTTT. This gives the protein CASSYNLAGSTDTQYF.

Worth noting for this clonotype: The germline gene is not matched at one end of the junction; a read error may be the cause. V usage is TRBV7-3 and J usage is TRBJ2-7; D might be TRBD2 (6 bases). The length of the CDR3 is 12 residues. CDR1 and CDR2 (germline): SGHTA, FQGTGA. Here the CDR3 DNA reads TGTGCCAGCAGCTCAAGTTCGGGACTCGCTCACTTC. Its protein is CASSSSSGLAHF.

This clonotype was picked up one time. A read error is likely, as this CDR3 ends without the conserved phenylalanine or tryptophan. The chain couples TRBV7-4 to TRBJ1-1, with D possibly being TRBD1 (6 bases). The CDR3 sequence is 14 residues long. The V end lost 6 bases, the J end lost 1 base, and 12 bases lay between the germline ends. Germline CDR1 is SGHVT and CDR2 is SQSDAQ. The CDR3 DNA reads TGTGCCAGCAGTCGGGACACATCGAACACTGAAGCTTTCCTT. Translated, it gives CASSRDTSNTEAFL.

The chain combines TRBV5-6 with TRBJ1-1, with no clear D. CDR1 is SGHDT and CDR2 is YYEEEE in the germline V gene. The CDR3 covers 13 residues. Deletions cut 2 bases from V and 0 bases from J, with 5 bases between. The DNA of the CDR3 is TGTGCCAGCAGCTTCAATCTGAACACTGAAGCTTTCTTT. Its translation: CASSFNLNTEAFF.

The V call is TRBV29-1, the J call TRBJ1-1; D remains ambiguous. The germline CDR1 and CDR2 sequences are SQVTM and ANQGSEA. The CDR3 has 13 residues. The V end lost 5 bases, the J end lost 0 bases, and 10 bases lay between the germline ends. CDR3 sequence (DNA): TGCAGCGTTATCAAGCCCATGAACACTGAAGCTTTCTTT. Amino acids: CSVIKPMNTEAFF.

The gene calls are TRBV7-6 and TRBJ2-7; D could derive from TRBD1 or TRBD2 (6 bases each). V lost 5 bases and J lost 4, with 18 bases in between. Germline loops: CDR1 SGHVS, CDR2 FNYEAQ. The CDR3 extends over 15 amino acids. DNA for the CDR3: TGTGCCAGCAGCCACGGAGGGGACACGAAGTACGAGCAGTACTTC. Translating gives CASSHGGDTKYEQYF.

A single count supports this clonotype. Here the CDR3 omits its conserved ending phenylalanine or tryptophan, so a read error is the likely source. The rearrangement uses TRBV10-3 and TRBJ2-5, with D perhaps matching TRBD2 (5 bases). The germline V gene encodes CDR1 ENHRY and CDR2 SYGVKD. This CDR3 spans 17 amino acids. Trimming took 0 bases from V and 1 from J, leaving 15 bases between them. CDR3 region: CAISESLGLRAQETQYL. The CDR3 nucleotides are TGTGCCATCAGTGAGTCTTTGGGCCTGAGGGCCCAAGAGACCCAGTACCTC.

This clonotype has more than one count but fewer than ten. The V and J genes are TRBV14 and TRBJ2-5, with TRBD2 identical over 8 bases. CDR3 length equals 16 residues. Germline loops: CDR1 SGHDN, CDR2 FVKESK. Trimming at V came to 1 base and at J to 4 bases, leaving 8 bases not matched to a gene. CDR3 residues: CASSQGGGSGRETQYF. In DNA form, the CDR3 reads TGTGCCAGCAGCCAAGGTGGGGGAAGCGGGAGAGAGACCCAGTACTTC.

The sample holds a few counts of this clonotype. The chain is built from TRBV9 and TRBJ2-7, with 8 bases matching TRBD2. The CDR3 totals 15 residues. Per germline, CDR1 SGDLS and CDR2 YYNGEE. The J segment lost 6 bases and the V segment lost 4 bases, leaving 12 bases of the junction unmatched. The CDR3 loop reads CASSLSPGTRSEQYF. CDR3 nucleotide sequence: TGTGCCAGCAGCCTCAGCCCCGGGACTAGAAGCGAGCAGTACTTC.

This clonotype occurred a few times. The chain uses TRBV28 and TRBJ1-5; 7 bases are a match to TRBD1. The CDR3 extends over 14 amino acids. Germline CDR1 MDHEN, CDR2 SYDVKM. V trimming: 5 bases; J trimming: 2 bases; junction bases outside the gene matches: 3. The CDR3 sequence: CASSDRVGNQPQHF. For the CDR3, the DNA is TGTGCCAGCAGTGACAGGGTTGGCAATCAGCCCCAGCATTTT.